These 27 T cell receptor beta chains were sequenced from one sample in a study of PD-1 blockade in classical Hodgkin lymphoma. Generated by immunoSEQ multiplex PCR, the TCRdb table keeps only in-frame clones and is missing some. The sample includes 80,000 to 100,000 clones, 85% to 95% of them seen just once. Time point reported: cycle 4 day 1 (C4D1), after six to seven weeks of nivolumab. All patients experienced relapse after autologous stem cell transplantation, and brentuximab vedotin exposure was variable. Sample: peripheral blood mononuclear cells (PBMCs), taken before the fourth cycle of nivolumab. The receptors come from a human donor with classical Hodgkin lymphoma.

V gene TRBV7-9 combines with J gene TRBJ2-7; perhaps D is TRBD1 or TRBD2 (5 bases each). Germline CDR1 reads SEHNR; CDR2 reads FQNEAQ (reference sequence). The V gene lost 4 bases and the J gene lost 3 bases, with 19 bases spanning the gap. The length of the CDR3 is 16 residues. CDR3 region: CASSSNTGPLSYEQYF. CDR3 coding DNA: TGTGCCAGCAGCTCGAACACGGGACCTCTAAGCTACGAGCAGTACTTC.

This clone was observed once. This chain joins TRBV29-1 and TRBJ1-1; 7 positions agree with TRBD1. CDR1 and CDR2 from the germline V gene are SQVTM and ANQGSEA. The trim removed 3 bases at V and 1 base at J, leaving 8 bases unmatched. The CDR3 is made up of 15 amino acids. CDR3 sequence reads: CSVDRQGGPNTEAFF. The CDR3 DNA is TGCAGCGTTGATAGACAGGGAGGGCCGAACACTGAAGCTTTCTTT. Drawing the rest from reference TRBV29-1 and TRBJ1-1, the complete variable domain is SAVISQKPSRDICQRGTSLTIQCQVDSQVTMMFWYRQQPGQSLTLIATANQGSEATYESGFVIDKFPISRPNLTFSTLTVSNMSPEDSSIYLCSVDRQGGPNTEAFFGQGTRLTVV.

V gene TRBV19 combines with J gene TRBJ2-2; 10 nucleotides match TRBD1. The V gene end was trimmed by 5 bases and the J gene end by 7 bases; junction bases not matched to a gene: 7. Germline-derived CDR1 and CDR2 are LNHDA and SQIVND (reference sequence). The CDR3 has 15 residues. Here the CDR3 DNA reads TGTGCCAGTAGTTTAGGGACAGGGGTGTTCGGGGAGCTGTTTTTT. Translation: CASSLGTGVFGELFF.

The chain combines TRBV10-2 with TRBJ2-1; no reliable D call. CDR3 length: 11 residues. Trimming took off 6 bases at V and 9 bases at J, with 9 bases between the two ends. CDR1 is WSHSY, CDR2 SAAADI, per germline. The CDR3 nucleotides read TGCGCCAGCAGCGTGGCGGTTGAGCAGTTCTTC. Translated: CASSVAVEQFF.

The chain uses TRBV30 and TRBJ2-7; D is possibly TRBD1 (5 bases). Germline V lookup: CDR1 GTSNPN, CDR2 SVGIG (reference sequence). With 5 bases removed from V and 0 bases from J, the gap between germline ends came to 8 bases. The CDR3 totals 12 residues. CDR3 sequence: CAWQGYSYEQYF. CDR3 nucleotides: TGTGCCTGGCAGGGTTACTCCTACGAGCAGTACTTC.

As concerns this clone: It differs at one base from a far larger clone, so likely a read error. The chain couples TRBV5-4 to TRBJ2-7, with 7 nucleotides matching TRBD1. Germline CDR1 and CDR2: SGHNT and YYREEE (reference sequence). CDR3 length: 13 amino acids. V lost 4 bases and J lost 1; bases outside the gene matches: 2. Written as DNA, the CDR3 is TGTGCCAGCAGCCTGACAGGGTCCTACGAGCAGTACTTC. It translates to CASSLTGSYEQYF.

The V call is TRBV9, the J call TRBJ2-1; TRBD2 aligns across 10 bases. This CDR3 contains 15 residues. Germline CDR1 is SGDLS and CDR2 is YYNGEE. V shed 2 bases and J 8 bases; nucleotides not matched to a gene: 7. CDR3 DNA sequence: TGTGCCAGCAGCGTCTCCGGGACTAGCGTTGATGAGCAGTTCTTC. It is translated as CASSVSGTSVDEQFF. The full variable domain, completed using reference TRBV9 and TRBJ2-1, is DSGVTQTPKHLITATGQRVTLRCSPRSGDLSVYWYQQSLDQGLQFLIQYYNGEERAKGNILERFSAQQFPDLHSELNLSSLELGDSALYFCASSVSGTSVDEQFFGPGTRLTVL.

The chain uses TRBV7-8 and TRBJ2-7, with 15 nucleotides matching TRBD2. Germline-derived CDR1 and CDR2 are SGHVS and FQNEAQ. Losses at the gene ends were 3 bases for V and 0 bases for J; bases not matched to a gene: 9. The CDR3 runs 19 residues. CDR3 sequence: CASSLPGLAGGILSYEQYF. The CDR3 DNA is TGTGCCAGCAGCTTGCCGGGACTAGCGGGAGGAATCCTCTCCTACGAGCAGTACTTC. Drawing the rest from reference TRBV7-8 and TRBJ2-7, the complete variable domain is GAGVSQSPRYKVAKRGQDVALRCDPISGHVSLFWYQQALGQGPEFLTYFQNEAQLDKSGLPSDRFFAERPEGSVSTLKIQRTQQEDSAVYLCASSLPGLAGGILSYEQYFGPGTRLTVT.

The rearrangement uses TRBV6-1 and TRBJ1-4; 12 bases are shared with TRBD1. V was clipped by 1 base and J by 7 bases; unmatched bases: 7. The length of the CDR3 is 17 residues. Per germline, CDR1 MNHNS and CDR2 SASEGT. This CDR3 reads CASSEVGQGAPGEKLFF. CDR3 coding DNA: TGTGCCAGCAGTGAAGTGGGACAGGGGGCGCCTGGTGAAAAACTGTTTTTT.

The V call is TRBV28, the J call TRBJ2-4; 11 positions agree with TRBD1. Germline V gene data show CDR1 as MDHEN and CDR2 as SYDVKM. The CDR3 is 17 residues long. Losses at the gene ends were 3 bases for V and 3 bases for J; bases not matched to a gene: 7. The DNA of the CDR3 is TGTGCCAGCAGTTTGGCCGGGACAGGGGGGATCAAAAACATTCAGTACTTC. Amino acids: CASSLAGTGGIKNIQYF. The variable domain in full, completed from reference TRBV28 and TRBJ2-4, reads DVKVTQSSRYLVKRTGEKVFLECVQDMDHENMFWYRQDPGLGLRLIYFSYDVKMKEKGDIPEGYSVSREKKERFSLILESASTNQTSMYLCASSLAGTGGIKNIQYFGAGTRLSVL.

V and J are TRBV28 and TRBJ1-3; D remains unclear. Per the germline V gene, CDR1 is MDHEN and CDR2 is SYDVKM. The CDR3 length is 15 residues. The V gene lost 3 bases and the J gene lost 9 bases, with 18 bases spanning the gap. The DNA for the CDR3 is TGTGCCAGCAGTTTGAGTGCCAGACTTGGTGGCACCATATATTTT. This sequence encodes CASSLSARLGGTIYF.

V usage is TRBV6-5 and J usage is TRBJ1-1; D remains ambiguous. V lost 8 bases and J lost 4, with 14 bases in between. Germline lookup yields CDR1 MNHEY and CDR2 SVGAGI. The CDR3 contains 13 residues. The CDR3 nucleotides read TGTGCCAGCCGGATGGGATTTGGCACTGAAGCTTTCTTT. Translating gives CASRMGFGTEAFF.

J is TRBJ1-1 and V is TRBV15; no clear D. The V end was cut by 3 bases, the J end by 4 bases, with 12 bases between. This CDR3 spans 14 amino acids. CDR1 is LNHNV and CDR2 is YYDKDF in the germline V gene (reference sequence). Here the CDR3 reads CATSRQNAGTEAFF. CDR3 nucleotides: TGTGCCACCAGCAGGCAAAATGCGGGCACTGAAGCTTTCTTT.

CDR3 DNA sequence: TGTGCCAGCAGCAAATTGCGGACTAGACCTCCCGAGCAGTACTTC. Its protein is CASSKLRTRPPEQYF. The chain is built from TRBV21-1 and TRBJ2-7; the table's D gene call, TRBD2, was not cross checked with the DNA. TRBV21-1 is described as a pseudogene. The CDR3 is 15 amino acids.

The chain carries TRBV5-1 and TRBJ1-2, with no clear D. Germline CDR1 is SGHRS and CDR2 is YFSETQ. The CDR3 is made up of 17 amino acids. V was pared by 0 bases and J by 0 bases, with 15 bases between. The CDR3 bases are TGCGCCAGCAGCTTGGCCGGCGGGGTGGCATCTAACTATGGCTACACCTTC. Protein: CASSLAGGVASNYGYTF.

V gene TRBV7-9 combines with J gene TRBJ1-1; D not resolved. Trimming stripped 5 bases from V and 7 bases from J, with 8 bases between. The CDR3 is 11 amino acids. Germline V CDR1 and CDR2: SEHNR, FQNEAQ (reference sequence). The CDR3 DNA sequence: TGTGCCAGCAGCCCCTTAAGTGAAGCTTTCTTT. Residues: CASSPLSEAFF.

Only a few counts were recorded for this clone. The chain couples TRBV27 to TRBJ1-2, with D possibly matching TRBD1 (5 bases). The germline gives CDR1 MNHEY, CDR2 SMNVEV (reference sequence). With 5 bases removed from V and 3 bases from J, the gap between germline ends came to 13 bases. CDR3 length: 14 residues. Written as DNA, the CDR3 is TGTGCCAGCAGTGTACGACAGTCGGACTATGGCTACACCTTC. Amino acids: CASSVRQSDYGYTF.

This clone is a singleton in its sample. V and J are TRBV19 and TRBJ1-1, with D possibly TRBD1 on 5 matching bases. The CDR3 is made up of 15 amino acids. Germline loops: CDR1 LNHDA, CDR2 SQIVND (reference sequence). Trimming left V 6 bases short and J 0 bases short, with 14 bases between. CDR3 residues: CASSSWGGMNTEAFF. CDR3 DNA: TGTGCCAGTAGCTCCTGGGGGGGAATGAACACTGAAGCTTTCTTT.

The chain uses TRBV7-6 and TRBJ2-3; D gene unclear. Germline V gene lookup returns CDR1 SGHVS and CDR2 FNYEAQ. The V end was cut by 5 bases, the J end by 2 bases, with 14 bases between. This CDR3 has 15 residues. CDR3 protein: CASSPPGRDTDTQYF. The CDR3 DNA reads as TGTGCCAGCAGCCCTCCCGGAAGGGACACAGATACGCAGTATTTT. Full variable domain (missing parts from reference TRBV7-6 and TRBJ2-3): GAGVSQSPRYKVTKRGQDVALRCDPISGHVSLYWYRQALGQGPEFLTYFNYEAQQDKSGLPNDRFSAERPEGSISTLTIQRTEQRDSAMYRCASSPPGRDTDTQYFGPGTRLTVL.

The chain combines TRBV6-5 with TRBJ1-2; 8 bases are a match to TRBD1. Looked up from germline, CDR1 is MNHEY and CDR2 is SVGAGI. The ends lost 6 bases at V and 6 bases at J; junction bases unmatched: 9. This CDR3 is built from 14 residues. The CDR3 reads CASRHPLRGHGYTF. The DNA for the CDR3 is TGTGCCAGCAGGCATCCTCTCAGGGGGCATGGCTACACCTTC.

This chain connects TRBV5-6 to TRBJ2-7; 8 bases are a match to TRBD2. The CDR3 covers 15 residues. Trimming at V came to 0 bases and at J to 3 bases, leaving 5 bases not matched to a gene. CDR1 and CDR2 from the germline V gene are SGHDT and YYEEEE. CDR3 amino acids: CASSLGSGTGYEQYF. CDR3 DNA sequence: TGTGCCAGCAGCTTGGGTAGCGGGACGGGCTACGAGCAGTACTTC.

The chain joins TRBV10-3 to TRBJ2-2; TRBD2 might be the D (5 bases). V was shortened by 4 bases and J by 4 bases, with 16 bases between the two germline ends. CDR1 is ENHRY and CDR2 is SYGVKD in the germline V gene. There are 16 residues in the CDR3. CDR3 sequence (DNA): TGTGCCATCAGTGTTTTTGGCGGAGAGGGCACCGGGGAGCTGTTTTTT. Translation gives CAISVFGGEGTGELFF.

The chain combines TRBV27 with TRBJ2-5; D is perhaps TRBD2 (7 bases). The CDR3 loop spans 16 amino acids. Trimming left V 2 bases short and J 2 bases short, with 15 bases between. Germline V gene sequence: CDR1 MNHEY, CDR2 SMNVEV (reference sequence). In DNA form, the CDR3 reads TGTGCCAGCAGTTTACAGGGGACTACCTCTCAAGAGACCCAGTACTTC. Residues: CASSLQGTTSQETQYF.

This chain joins TRBV11-2 and TRBJ1-5; 8 nucleotides align to TRBD1. This CDR3 has 15 amino acids. Trimming removed 4 bases from V and 4 bases from J; junction bases left unmatched: 6. Germline V gene lookup returns CDR1 SGHAT and CDR2 FQNNGV. The CDR3 here is CASSSTGAPNQPQHF. As DNA, the CDR3 is TGTGCCAGCAGCTCGACAGGGGCGCCTAATCAGCCCCAGCATTTT. Complete variable domain (other parts from reference TRBV11-2 and TRBJ1-5): EAGVAQSPRYKIIEKRQSVAFWCNPISGHATLYWYQQILGQGPKLLIQFQNNGVVDDSQLPKDRFSAERLKGVDSTLKIQPAKLEDSAVYLCASSSTGAPNQPQHFGDGTRLSIL.

The chain recombines TRBV19 with TRBJ1-5; 11 bases match TRBD1. With 7 bases clipped from V and 7 bases from J, the junction kept 6 bases outside the gene matches. The CDR3 is made up of 14 amino acids. Germline CDR1 reads LNHDA; CDR2 reads SQIVND (reference sequence). Here the CDR3 DNA reads TGTGCCAGTATGCGGACAGGGGGCGGGCAGCCCCAGCATTTT. It codes for CASMRTGGGQPQHF.

This chain connects TRBV7-9 to TRBJ1-4; D is ambiguous. The CDR3 runs to 15 residues. Germline CDR1 reads SEHNR; CDR2 reads FQNEAQ (reference sequence). V was cut by 5 bases and J by 10 bases, with 20 bases left in between. CDR3 DNA: TGTGCCAGCAGCCCCCCGGGAGGCGCGGAGGCAAAACTGTTTTTT. Amino acid sequence: CASSPPGGAEAKLFF.

This chain uses TRBV11-1 with TRBJ2-7, with a weak D call TRBD2 (5 bases). CDR1 and CDR2 from the germline V gene are SGHAT and FQDESV (reference sequence). Trimming removed 3 bases from V and 6 bases from J, with 6 bases in between. CDR3 size: 11 residues. As DNA, the CDR3 is TGTGCCAGCAGCTTGGGGAGCGAGCAGTACTTC. Amino acids: CASSLGSEQYF.